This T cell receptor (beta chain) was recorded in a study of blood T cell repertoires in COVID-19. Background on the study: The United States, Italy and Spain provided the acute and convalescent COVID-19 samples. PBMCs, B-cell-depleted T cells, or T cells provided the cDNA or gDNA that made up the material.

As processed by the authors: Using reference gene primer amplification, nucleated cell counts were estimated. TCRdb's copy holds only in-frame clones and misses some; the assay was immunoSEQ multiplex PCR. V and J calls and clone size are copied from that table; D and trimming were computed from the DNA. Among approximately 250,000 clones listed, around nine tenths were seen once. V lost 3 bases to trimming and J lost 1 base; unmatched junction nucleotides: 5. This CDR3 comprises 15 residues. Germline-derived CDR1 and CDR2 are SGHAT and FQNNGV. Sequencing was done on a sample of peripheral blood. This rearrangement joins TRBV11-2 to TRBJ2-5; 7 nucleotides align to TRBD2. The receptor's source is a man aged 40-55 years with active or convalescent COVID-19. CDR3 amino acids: CASSFGGGLQETQYF. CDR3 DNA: TGTGCCAGCAGCTTCGGCGGGGGACTCCAAGAGACCCAGTACTTC.